Listed below are T cell receptor beta chains from one sample, sequenced in a study of blood T cells in healthy people across ages. MiXCR was run by TCRdb on the 5' RACE reads, yielding one entry per CDR3 protein. The sample lists hundreds of thousands of distinct CDR3 sequences; around 40% were seen once. The sample comprised blood. The receptor source for this set is a woman between 55 and 75 years old in good health. Each CDR3 is given with its conserved first and last residue. The order of the fields is clone size, J gene, D gene, V gene, CDR3 DNA, CDR3 protein. D genes are given only for firm matches. Expanded clones get a size class; other rows say once, few or many, or leave the size out.

clone size: NA
J gene: TRBJ2-7
D gene: NA
V gene: TRBV3-1
CDR3 DNA: TGTGCCAGCAGCCAAGACGGTACCTACTCCTACGAGCAGTACTTC
CDR3 protein: CASSQDGTYSYEQYF

clone size: NA
J gene: TRBJ1-1
D gene: TRBD1
V gene: TRBV27
CDR3 DNA: TGTGCCAGCGCACAGGGGGGTGGGACTGAAGCTTTCTTT
CDR3 protein: CASAQGGGTEAFF

clone size: NA
J gene: TRBJ1-5
D gene: TRBD1
V gene: TRBV28
CDR3 DNA: TGTGCCAGCAAAAGGGGGCTAGCGTACCTCTATAGCAATCAGCCCCAGCATTTT
CDR3 protein: CASKRGLAYLYSNQPQHF

clone size: NA
J gene: TRBJ1-4
D gene: TRBD1
V gene: TRBV5-4
CDR3 DNA: TGTGCCAGCAGCCCGGACAGGGTAGTGGAAAAACTGTTTTTT
CDR3 protein: CASSPDRVVEKLFF

clone size: NA
J gene: TRBJ1-5
D gene: NA
V gene: TRBV9
CDR3 DNA: TGTGCCAGCAGCGTTGGACCCGGGTGGGGCAATCAGCCCCAGCATTTT
CDR3 protein: CASSVGPGWGNQPQHF

clone size: many
J gene: TRBJ2-3
D gene: TRBD2
V gene: TRBV29-1
CDR3 DNA: TGCAGCGTGGTCAGCGGGGGGGTTAAAGATACGCAGTATTTT
CDR3 protein: CSVVSGGVKDTQYF

clone size: few
J gene: TRBJ2-5
D gene: NA
V gene: TRBV6-2/TRBV6-3
CDR3 DNA: TGTGCCACCTCCCAGGTCGGCCGAGGGGAAGAGACCCAGTACTTC
CDR3 protein: CATSQVGRGEETQYF

clone size: NA
J gene: TRBJ2-5
D gene: TRBD2
V gene: TRBV20-1
CDR3 DNA: TGCAGTGCCAGGACTAGCGGGGGCGGATTTACCCAGTACTTC
CDR3 protein: CSARTSGGGFTQYF

clone size: many
J gene: TRBJ1-2
D gene: NA
V gene: TRBV7-9
CDR3 DNA: TGTGCCAGCAGCTACCCAGCAGGGCAGCGAGGCTACACCTTC
CDR3 protein: CASSYPAGQRGYTF

clone size: NA
J gene: TRBJ2-6
D gene: TRBD1
V gene: TRBV20-1
CDR3 DNA: TGCGGTGCTAGACCGACAGGGGGCGAAGGGGCCAACGTCCTGACTTTC
CDR3 protein: CGARPTGGEGANVLTF

clone size: many
J gene: TRBJ2-3
D gene: NA
V gene: TRBV3-1
CDR3 DNA: TGCGCCAGCAGCCAAGGAAGCGGAACAGATACGCAGTATTTT
CDR3 protein: CASSQGSGTDTQYF

clone size: NA
J gene: TRBJ2-5
D gene: NA
V gene: TRBV28
CDR3 DNA: TGTGCCAGCAGAAAGACATGGACAGTAGCGTACTTC
CDR3 protein: CASRKTWTVAYF

clone size: NA
J gene: TRBJ2-1
D gene: NA
V gene: TRBV4-1
CDR3 DNA: TGCGCCAGCAGCCAAGAAATACCGGTGTACAATGAGCAGTTCTTC
CDR3 protein: CASSQEIPVYNEQFF

clone size: many
J gene: TRBJ2-5
D gene: TRBD1
V gene: TRBV4-1
CDR3 DNA: TGCGCCAGCAGCCAAGGTACCAGGGGGCAACAAGAGACCCAGTACTTC
CDR3 protein: CASSQGTRGQQETQYF

clone size: NA
J gene: TRBJ2-5
D gene: NA
V gene: TRBV28
CDR3 DNA: TGTGCCAGCAGTTTATCAGTGGAGACCCAGTACTTC
CDR3 protein: CASSLSVETQYF

clone size: many
J gene: TRBJ2-7
D gene: TRBD2
V gene: TRBV6-6
CDR3 DNA: TGTGCCAGCCCCTCGGGGGCTAGCGGGCTGATCTACGAGCAGTACTTC
CDR3 protein: CASPSGASGLIYEQYF

clone size: once
J gene: TRBJ2-2
D gene: TRBD2
V gene: TRBV20-1
CDR3 DNA: TGCAGTGCTAGAGTCGGGGGGAGCACCGGGGAGCTGTTTTTT
CDR3 protein: CSARVGGSTGELFF

clone size: NA
J gene: TRBJ1-2
D gene: TRBD1
V gene: TRBV5-1
CDR3 DNA: TGCGCCAGCAGCTCTCCGGGACAGGGAACTGGCTACACCTTC
CDR3 protein: CASSSPGQGTGYTF

clone size: NA
J gene: TRBJ2-2
D gene: NA
V gene: TRBV6-5
CDR3 DNA: TGTGCCAGCAGTCGACGGACACCGCAGAACACCGGGGAGCTGTTTTTT
CDR3 protein: CASSRRTPQNTGELFF

clone size: NA
J gene: TRBJ2-6
D gene: NA
V gene: TRBV5-1
CDR3 DNA: TGCGCCAGCAGCATGTCCCCTACAGGTCTTGGGGCCAACGTCCTGACTTTC
CDR3 protein: CASSMSPTGLGANVLTF

clone size: NA
J gene: TRBJ2-7
D gene: TRBD1
V gene: TRBV15
CDR3 DNA: TGTGCCACCAGCACACTTTTTTCCGGGACAGGGACCTACGAGCAGTACTTC
CDR3 protein: CATSTLFSGTGTYEQYF

clone size: NA
J gene: TRBJ1-1
D gene: NA
V gene: TRBV9
CDR3 DNA: TGTGCCAGCAGCGGCCGCAGTAACACTGAAGCTTTCTTT
CDR3 protein: CASSGRSNTEAFF

clone size: NA
J gene: TRBJ1-5
D gene: NA
V gene: TRBV10-1
CDR3 DNA: TGCGCCAGCCAGAAACCGGGACGGGGGCATCAGCCCCAGCATTTT
CDR3 protein: CASQKPGRGHQPQHF

clone size: NA
J gene: TRBJ2-1
D gene: NA
V gene: TRBV7-2
CDR3 DNA: TGTGCCAGCAGCTTAAACAGGCCAGGGGGGGATGAGCAGTTCTTC
CDR3 protein: CASSLNRPGGDEQFF

clone size: NA
J gene: TRBJ2-3
D gene: TRBD1
V gene: TRBV10-3
CDR3 DNA: TGTGCCATCACCGCCGACAGGGGACTCACAGATACGCAGTATTTT
CDR3 protein: CAITADRGLTDTQYF

clone size: few
J gene: TRBJ1-1
D gene: TRBD1
V gene: TRBV20-1
CDR3 DNA: TGCAGTGCTAAAGCCGGGACAGGGGGTGAAGCTTTCTTT
CDR3 protein: CSAKAGTGGEAFF

clone size: few
J gene: TRBJ1-4
D gene: NA
V gene: TRBV5-6
CDR3 DNA: TGTGCCAGCAGCCGAAGGCAGGGCTACAATGAAAAACTGTTTTTT
CDR3 protein: CASSRRQGYNEKLFF

clone size: NA
J gene: TRBJ2-5
D gene: TRBD2
V gene: TRBV3-1
CDR3 DNA: TGTGCCAGCAGCCGAGGACTAGCGGGGGGTGAGGAGACCCAGTACTTC
CDR3 protein: CASSRGLAGGEETQYF

clone size: NA
J gene: TRBJ2-1
D gene: TRBD2
V gene: TRBV12-3/TRBV12-4
CDR3 DNA: TGTGCCAGCAGTTCCCTTGGCGGGGGGAGCTCCTACAATGAGCAGTTCTTC
CDR3 protein: CASSSLGGGSSYNEQFF

clone size: NA
J gene: TRBJ2-1
D gene: NA
V gene: TRBV21-1
CDR3 DNA: TGTGCCAGCAGCAGAGCCCCCGGGACCGGCCGCCTCTTCTCCTACAATGAGCAGTTCTTC
CDR3 protein: CASSRAPGTGRLFSYNEQFF

clone size: many
J gene: TRBJ2-7
D gene: NA
V gene: TRBV7-2
CDR3 DNA: TGTGCCAGCAGCCAAGGTTGGGTCAACGAGCAGTACTTC
CDR3 protein: CASSQGWVNEQYF

clone size: few
J gene: TRBJ2-2
D gene: NA
V gene: TRBV10-3
CDR3 DNA: TGTGCCATCTCCGCCGTCCAAGAGAGCACCGGGGAGCTGTTTTTT
CDR3 protein: CAISAVQESTGELFF

clone size: few
J gene: TRBJ1-5
D gene: NA
V gene: TRBV6-1
CDR3 DNA: TGTGCCAGCATCCCAGGGAAAAATCAGCCCCAGCATTTT
CDR3 protein: CASIPGKNQPQHF

clone size: few
J gene: TRBJ2-5
D gene: TRBD2
V gene: TRBV20-1
CDR3 DNA: TGCAGTGCGATCTCTAGCGGGGGGTACCAAGAGACCCAGTACTTC
CDR3 protein: CSAISSGGYQETQYF

clone size: NA
J gene: TRBJ2-7
D gene: TRBD2
V gene: TRBV7-9
CDR3 DNA: TGTGCCAGCACCCGACTAGCAATCCCCTCCTACGTGCAGTACTTC
CDR3 protein: CASTRLAIPSYVQYF

clone size: NA
J gene: TRBJ1-5
D gene: NA
V gene: TRBV19
CDR3 DNA: TGTGCCAGTAGTATGGGGACAATCCAGCCCCAGCATTTT
CDR3 protein: CASSMGTIQPQHF

clone size: once
J gene: TRBJ2-5
D gene: NA
V gene: TRBV27
CDR3 DNA: TGTGCCAACAGTCCCCAGAGGGGGGTACGGGAGACCCAGTACTTC
CDR3 protein: CANSPQRGVRETQYF

clone size: few
J gene: TRBJ2-5
D gene: NA
V gene: TRBV5-6
CDR3 DNA: TGTGCCAGCAGCACAAGTGATAAAGAGACCCAGTACTTC
CDR3 protein: CASSTSDKETQYF

clone size: few
J gene: TRBJ2-5
D gene: TRBD2
V gene: TRBV5-1
CDR3 DNA: TGCGCCAGCAGCTTAGGGTCCTGGACTAGCCAAGAGACCCAGTACTTC
CDR3 protein: CASSLGSWTSQETQYF

clone size: few
J gene: TRBJ2-2
D gene: TRBD2
V gene: TRBV20-1
CDR3 DNA: TGCAGTGCTAGAGATTTACTAGCGGGATCGACGAACACCGGGGAGCTGTTTTTT
CDR3 protein: CSARDLLAGSTNTGELFF

clone size: few
J gene: TRBJ2-7
D gene: TRBD1
V gene: TRBV5-1
CDR3 DNA: TGCGCCAGCAGCGAACCTAGTTCGGGACAGGGATATTCCAGCGAGCAGTACTTC
CDR3 protein: CASSEPSSGQGYSSEQYF

clone size: NA
J gene: TRBJ2-3
D gene: NA
V gene: TRBV29-1
CDR3 DNA: TGCAGCGGCCGGGGAGCAAATACGCAGTATTTT
CDR3 protein: CSGRGANTQYF

clone size: NA
J gene: TRBJ2-2
D gene: NA
V gene: TRBV28
CDR3 DNA: TGTGCCAGCAGCCCCCCAGGGAGCGCCGGGGAGCTGTTTTTT
CDR3 protein: CASSPPGSAGELFF

clone size: few
J gene: TRBJ2-1
D gene: TRBD2
V gene: TRBV20-1
CDR3 DNA: TGCAGTGCTAGAGGTAGCGGGAGGCACCGAAGGGATGAGCAGTTCTTC
CDR3 protein: CSARGSGRHRRDEQFF

clone size: NA
J gene: TRBJ1-5
D gene: TRBD1
V gene: TRBV27
CDR3 DNA: TGTGCCAGCAGTTCCTGGACAGGTAATAGCAATCAGCCCCAGCATTTT
CDR3 protein: CASSSWTGNSNQPQHF

clone size: NA
J gene: TRBJ2-2
D gene: NA
V gene: TRBV3-1
CDR3 DNA: TGTGCCAGCAGCCTTGGGAGCCCCGGGGCGCTGTTTTTT
CDR3 protein: CASSLGSPGALFF

clone size: NA
J gene: TRBJ2-7
D gene: NA
V gene: TRBV4-1
CDR3 DNA: TGCGCCAGCAGCCAAGAAACGGGGATCGTCTACGAGCAGTACTTC
CDR3 protein: CASSQETGIVYEQYF

clone size: few
J gene: TRBJ1-4
D gene: NA
V gene: TRBV12-3/TRBV12-4
CDR3 DNA: TGTGCCAGCAGTTTAAAGGGTTTGGGAAAACTGTTTTTT
CDR3 protein: CASSLKGLGKLFF

clone size: few
J gene: TRBJ2-7
D gene: NA
V gene: TRBV2
CDR3 DNA: TGTGCCAGCCGCCCACGGGAGCCAATCTACGAGCAGTACTTC
CDR3 protein: CASRPREPIYEQYF

clone size: few
J gene: TRBJ1-1
D gene: TRBD1
V gene: TRBV11-2
CDR3 DNA: TGTGCCAGCAGCTTCGGACAGGGATGGACTGAAGCTTTCTTT
CDR3 protein: CASSFGQGWTEAFF

clone size: NA
J gene: TRBJ1-2
D gene: NA
V gene: TRBV19
CDR3 DNA: TGTGCCACTACGGAGGGCTATGGCTACACCTTC
CDR3 protein: CATTEGYGYTF

clone size: few
J gene: TRBJ1-6
D gene: TRBD1
V gene: TRBV5-1
CDR3 DNA: TGCGCCAGCAGCCCAGCAACCAGGGGGCTAGGAAATTCACCCCTCCACTTT
CDR3 protein: CASSPATRGLGNSPLHF

clone size: NA
J gene: TRBJ1-5
D gene: NA
V gene: TRBV6-6
CDR3 DNA: TGTGCCAGGAGTTACTCGGGGGGCCAGCCCCAGCATTTT
CDR3 protein: CARSYSGGQPQHF

clone size: many
J gene: TRBJ1-6
D gene: NA
V gene: TRBV27
CDR3 DNA: TGTGCCAGCTCCTTCAGCTCCTATAATTCACCCCTCCACTTT
CDR3 protein: CASSFSSYNSPLHF

clone size: NA
J gene: TRBJ2-3
D gene: NA
V gene: TRBV20-1
CDR3 DNA: TGCAGTGCTAGGGACCTTAGCACAGATACGCAGTATTTT
CDR3 protein: CSARDLSTDTQYF

clone size: NA
J gene: TRBJ2-5
D gene: TRBD2
V gene: TRBV20-1
CDR3 DNA: TGCAGTGCTATCGCGGGAGGCAGATATGAGCAGTACTTC
CDR3 protein: CSAIAGGRYEQYF